These 16 T cell receptor beta chains were sequenced from one sample in a study of blood T cell repertoires in COVID-19. Profiled with immunoSEQ multiplex PCR; TCRdb holds only in-frame clones, not every one. This table has more than 250,000 clones, 80% to 85% appearing once. Sequencing was done on a sample of PBMCs or T cells enriched from blood (not recorded which). The receptors were sampled from a middle-aged man who had been exposed to COVID-19.

J is TRBJ2-1 and V is TRBV5-1, with TRBD2 matching 12 bases. V shed 4 bases and J 9 bases; nucleotides not matched to a gene: 5. Germline V gene sequence: CDR1 SGHRS, CDR2 YFSETQ. CDR3 size: 14 residues. CDR3 sequence reads: CASSQGLAGSEQFF. The CDR3 nucleotides read TGCGCCAGCAGCCAAGGACTAGCGGGATCTGAGCAGTTCTTC.

J is TRBJ2-1 and V is TRBV11-3; D possibly corresponds to TRBD2 (5 bases). CDR3 length equals 16 residues. V was clipped by 1 base and J by 5 bases, with 15 bases between them. CDR1 is SGHNT and CDR2 is YENEEA in the germline V gene. The CDR3 nucleotides read TGTGCCAGCAGCTTAGTCAGCGGACTTGGGCACAATGAGCAGTTCTTC. Its protein is CASSLVSGLGHNEQFF. The whole variable domain, filled in from reference TRBV11-3 and TRBJ2-1, reads EAGVVQSPRYKIIEKKQPVAFWCNPISGHNTLYWYLQNLGQGPELLIRYENEEAVDDSQLPKDRFSAERLKGVDSTLKIQPAELGDSAVYLCASSLVSGLGHNEQFFGPGTRLTVL.

J is TRBJ2-1 and V is TRBV6-5; 13 bases map to TRBD2. V dropped 6 bases and J dropped 10; count of bases not matched to a gene: 3. The CDR3 totals 13 residues. Germline lookup yields CDR1 MNHEY and CDR2 SVGAGI. The CDR3 sequence is CASRLGLAGEQFF. CDR3 nucleotide sequence: TGTGCCAGCAGACTGGGACTAGCGGGAGAGCAGTTCTTC.

The chain is built from TRBV7-9 and TRBJ2-7; D is unclear. Germline V gene data show CDR1 as SEHNR and CDR2 as FQNEAQ (reference sequence). The CDR3 runs 13 residues. The V end lost 2 bases, the J end lost 8 bases, and 13 bases lay between the germline ends. CDR3 DNA sequence: TGTGCCAGCAGCTTAATCCCGATTAGCCAGCAGTACTTC. Translation: CASSLIPISQQYF.

J is TRBJ2-2 and V is TRBV5-1; D might be TRBD1 (6 bases). Germline V lookup: CDR1 SGHRS, CDR2 YFSETQ. The V and J ends lost 1 base and 2 bases respectively, with 12 bases between them. The CDR3 is 16 amino acids. CDR3 residues: CASSLLTGDNTGELFF. In DNA form, the CDR3 reads TGCGCCAGCAGCTTGTTGACAGGCGACAACACCGGGGAGCTGTTTTTT.

The V call is TRBV20-1, the J call TRBJ2-7; possibly TRBD2 for D (6 bases). The germline gives CDR1 DFQATT, CDR2 SNEGSKA (reference sequence). The CDR3 covers 14 residues. V dropped 3 bases and J dropped 2 bases, with 14 bases sitting between them. In DNA form, the CDR3 reads TGCAGTGCTAGTAGGGCGGGAATAACCTACGAGCAGTACTTC. Protein: CSASRAGITYEQYF.

Worth noting for this clone: A read error may produce the germline difference seen at one junction end. The V and J genes are TRBV7-7 and TRBJ2-5; tentative D call: TRBD1 (5 bases). The CDR3 runs 15 residues. Germline loops: CDR1 SSHAT, CDR2 FNYEAQ (reference sequence). The CDR3 nucleotides read TGTGCTAGCAGCCCCAGGGCGCCGGGCCCGGAGACCCAGTACTTC. It encodes CASSPRAPGPETQYF.

The chain carries TRBV12-3 or TRBV12-4 and TRBJ1-1; no reliable D call. The CDR3 extends over 12 amino acids. Deletions cut 6 bases from V and 0 bases from J, with 5 bases between. The chain's CDR3 is CASSPVNTEAFF. DNA of the CDR3: TGTGCCAGCAGCCCAGTGAACACTGAAGCTTTCTTT.

The chain couples TRBV5-4 to TRBJ1-2, with D unclear. This CDR3 has 14 amino acids. The germline V gene encodes CDR1 SGHNT and CDR2 YYREEE (reference sequence). The germline V and J ends were trimmed by 2 bases and 1 base, with 9 bases remaining between them. The CDR3 protein is CASSFYGLNYGYTF. The CDR3 nucleotides read TGTGCCAGCAGCTTTTATGGGCTTAACTATGGCTACACCTTC.

This clone was seen only once. The V gene is TRBV11-2, the J gene TRBJ2-7; D is unresolved. Trimming cost V 8 bases and J 4 bases, with 12 bases left between them. This CDR3 has 12 residues. In germline, CDR1 is SGHAT, CDR2 FQNNGV. The CDR3 loop reads CASSALQYEQYF. The DNA for the CDR3 is TGTGCCAGCTCCGCTTTACAGTACGAGCAGTACTTC.

V and J are TRBV2 and TRBJ1-2, with D perhaps matching TRBD1 (6 bases). V lost 5 bases and J lost 0, with 13 bases in between. The CDR3 consists of 15 residues. The germline V gene encodes CDR1 SNHLY and CDR2 FYNNEI. In DNA form, the CDR3 reads TGTGCCAGCAGTCGACAGGTCCTAGCTAACTATGGCTACACCTTC. It encodes CASSRQVLANYGYTF.

This chain links TRBV27 with TRBJ1-2; D gene ambiguous. The V gene lost 0 bases and the J gene lost 2 bases, with 7 bases spanning the gap. The CDR3 runs to 14 residues. Germline loops: CDR1 MNHEY, CDR2 SMNVEV (reference sequence). CDR3 DNA sequence: TGTGCCAGCAGTTTATCGAGGGCGAACTATGGCTACACCTTC. This sequence encodes CASSLSRANYGYTF.

The chain uses TRBV19 and TRBJ1-5; maybe TRBD1 (5 bases). Germline CDR1 and CDR2: LNHDA and SQIVND (reference sequence). V lost 6 bases to trimming and J lost 7 bases, with 10 bases between them. The CDR3 runs to 12 residues. The CDR3 protein is CASRQARQPQHF. In DNA form, the CDR3 reads TGTGCCAGTAGACAGGCTCGGCAGCCCCAGCATTTT.

The chain combines TRBV4-1 with TRBJ2-2; D gene uncertain. In germline, CDR1 is MGHRA, CDR2 YSYEKL. CDR3 length: 14 amino acids. Trimming pared 0 bases from V and 6 bases from J, leaving 8 bases between. The CDR3 sequence is CASSQEARPGELFF. CDR3 DNA sequence: TGCGCCAGCAGCCAAGAAGCCAGGCCCGGGGAGCTGTTTTTT.

The chain joins TRBV7-9 to TRBJ2-7, with 7 bases aligning to TRBD2. The CDR3 covers 12 residues. Germline-derived CDR1 and CDR2 are SEHNR and FQNEAQ (reference sequence). With V trimmed by 7 bases and J by 6 bases, 6 bases remained unmatched. CDR3: CASTQTSSEQYF. The CDR3 region has the DNA TGTGCCAGCACCCAGACTAGCTCCGAGCAGTACTTC.

The rearrangement joins TRBV25-1 to TRBJ2-1; TRBD1 aligns across 10 bases. The CDR3 has 16 residues. CDR1 and CDR2 (germline): MGHDK, SYGVNS. V was pared by 3 bases and J by 6 bases, with 8 bases of the junction left unmatched. The CDR3 sequence is CASSDPDRGRFNEQFF. The CDR3 DNA reads as TGTGCCAGCAGTGACCCCGACAGGGGGCGCTTCAATGAGCAGTTCTTC. Drawing the rest from reference TRBV25-1 and TRBJ2-1, the complete variable domain is EADIYQTPRYLVIGTGKKITLECSQTMGHDKMYWYQQDPGMELHLIHYSYGVNSTEKGDLSSESTVSRIRTEHFPLTLESARPSHTSQYLCASSDPDRGRFNEQFFGPGTRLTVL.